Sequencing of this T cell receptor beta chain was carried out in a study of OX40 agonist ivuxolimab in advanced cancers. The table lists this clone with a few counts. The CDR3 has 14 residues. Germline V gene data show CDR1 as SGDLS and CDR2 as YYNGEE. Trimming took 3 bases from V and 1 from J, leaving 8 bases between them. Here immunoSEQ multiplex PCR was the method, and the copy in TCRdb shows in-frame clones only, minus some. The profile shows about 54,000 clones, about four fifths of them singletons. Sequenced material: CD4+ or CD8+ T cells sorted from blood, taken in a trial of the OX40 agonist ivuxolimab. V usage is TRBV9 and J usage is TRBJ1-3, with D unresolved. The sequence was obtained from an adult with an advanced solid tumor such as melanoma, head and neck, liver or kidney cancer. The CDR3 coding sequence is TGTGCCAGCAGCGCCGCCCTGTCTGGAAACACCATATATTTT. Translating gives CASSAALSGNTIYF.